The 31 T cell receptor beta chains in this list originate from one sample, sequenced in a study of vaccination effects on CD4 cells after COVID-19. Expansion with viral peptide pools was applied to antigen-specific CD4+ T cells by the ViraFEST assay prior to sequencing. Researchers isolated CD4+ T cells once 9 to 11 days of culture had elapsed. Antigens for these TCRs are unknown. Libraries were prepared by immunoSEQ multiplex PCR; TCRdb keeps only in-frame clonotypes and omits some of them. Of about 54,000 clones listed, around 86% are singletons. The input for sequencing was CD4+ T cells from PBMCs cultured with HCoV-229E spike peptides, taken before COVID-19 vaccination. The origin of the receptors is a human donor who received a COVID-19 vaccine.

The chain links TRBV5-1 to TRBJ1-6; D not certain. Germline V CDR1 and CDR2: SGHRS, YFSETQ. V was clipped by 4 bases and J by 5 bases, with 19 bases between them. This CDR3 has 17 residues. CDR3 DNA: TGCGCCAGCAGCCCTGGGCAGACCAACCTCAATAATTCACCCCTCCACTTT. It translates to CASSPGQTNLNNSPLHF.

The chain joins TRBV19 to TRBJ1-2; TRBD1 matches at 7 bases. Per the germline V gene, CDR1 is LNHDA and CDR2 is SQIVND (reference sequence). The CDR3 is made up of 15 amino acids. Germline trimming cut 7 bases from V and 2 bases from J; bases unmatched to any gene: 10. DNA for the CDR3: TGTGCCAGTACCCTCCGGGACAGAGGAAACTATGGCTACACCTTC. It is translated as CASTLRDRGNYGYTF.

This chain joins TRBV12-5 and TRBJ2-5, with D possibly TRBD1 on 5 matching bases. Per the germline V gene, CDR1 is LGHNT and CDR2 is FRNRAP. The CDR3 runs to 14 residues. The CDR3 sequence: CAVGRGRDQETQYF. The CDR3, as DNA: TGTGCGGTGGGGCGCGGCAGGGACCAAGAGACCCAGTACTTC.

Written as DNA, the CDR3 is TGTGCCTGGAGTGTAGGACAGGCGCCCAATCAGCCCCAGCATTTT. Translation gives CAWSVGQAPNQPQHF. The rearrangement uses TRBV30 and TRBJ1-5; TRBD1 aligns across 7 bases. Per germline, CDR1 GTSNPN and CDR2 SVGIG (reference sequence). Trimming at V came to 0 bases and at J to 3 bases, leaving 5 bases not matched to a gene. The CDR3 runs to 15 residues.

V and J are TRBV5-1 and TRBJ2-5; D is possibly TRBD2 (6 bases). Trimming took off 0 bases at V and 2 bases at J, with 14 bases between the two ends. CDR1 SGHRS and CDR2 YFSETQ come from the germline V gene. The CDR3 covers 16 residues. The CDR3 DNA reads TGCGCCAGCAGCTTGGGAGGTTTAGGAGGGCAAGAGACCCAGTACTTC. Translation gives CASSLGGLGGQETQYF.

The rearrangement links TRBV19 to TRBJ2-6; TRBD2 is a possible D gene (5 bases). CDR1 is LNHDA, CDR2 SQIVND, per germline (reference sequence). V was pared by 3 bases and J by 0 bases, with 18 bases between. The CDR3 has 19 amino acids. The CDR3 here is CASSISWAAGGSGANVLTF. CDR3 nucleotide sequence: TGTGCCAGTAGTATTTCTTGGGCGGCAGGAGGCTCTGGGGCCAACGTCCTGACTTTC.

This clone was detected only a few times. The chain has TRBV27 and TRBJ2-2; 11 bases are shared with TRBD1. Germline V gives CDR1 MNHEY, CDR2 SMNVEV (reference sequence). Trimming at V came to 6 bases and at J to 4 bases, leaving 4 bases not matched to a gene. The CDR3 length is 15 residues. This CDR3 is CASRRDRGSTGELFF. The CDR3 nucleotides are TGTGCCAGCAGACGGGACAGGGGGAGCACCGGGGAGCTGTTTTTT.

CDR3 DNA sequence: TGTGCCAGCTCACTGGACAGGGGGGGAGATACGCAGTATTTT. This encodes CASSLDRGGDTQYF. The chain links TRBV18 to TRBJ2-3; TRBD1 matches at 10 bases. Germline-derived CDR1 and CDR2 are KGHSH and LQKENI. The V gene end was trimmed by 4 bases and the J gene end by 5 bases; junction bases not matched to a gene: 3. This CDR3 contains 14 residues.

This rearrangement joins TRBV18 to TRBJ2-5; TRBD2 agrees at 11 bases. Germline CDR1 KGHSH, CDR2 LQKENI. The V segment lost 1 base and the J segment 1 base; nucleotides outside the gene matches: 2. CDR3 length: 16 residues. This CDR3 reads CASSPLTSGGQETQYF. CDR3 DNA: TGTGCCAGCTCACCACTAACTAGCGGGGGCCAAGAGACCCAGTACTTC.

This clone was counted once. The rearrangement links TRBV27 to TRBJ2-5; 8 positions agree with TRBD1. V dropped 4 bases and J dropped 4; count of bases not matched to a gene: 14. This CDR3 spans 17 amino acids. Germline-derived CDR1 and CDR2 are MNHEY and SMNVEV (reference sequence). The CDR3 loop is CASSSLDQGAPRETQYF. The CDR3 DNA reads as TGTGCCAGCAGTTCCTTAGATCAGGGGGCGCCCCGAGAGACCCAGTACTTC.

The chain links TRBV29-1 to TRBJ2-1; D remains ambiguous. This CDR3 is 13 amino acids long. CDR1 and CDR2 (germline): SQVTM, ANQGSEA. Trimming shortened V by 4 bases and J by 7 bases, and 14 bases separated the two germline ends. CDR3 sequence (DNA): TGCAGCGTTGGACGGTTCCAGTCTAATGAGCAGTTCTTC. Translated: CSVGRFQSNEQFF.

This chain links TRBV9 with TRBJ2-5; 8 positions agree with TRBD2. The CDR3 is 15 residues long. CDR1 is SGDLS, CDR2 YYNGEE, per germline. The V segment lost 4 bases and the J segment 5 bases; nucleotides outside the gene matches: 10. In DNA form, the CDR3 reads TGTGCCAGCAGCCGAAGTGGACAGCGGGGGGAGACCCAGTACTTC. It codes for CASSRSGQRGETQYF.

CDR3 DNA: TGTGCCAGCAGCTGGGGGAATCAGCCCCAGCATTTT. Translated, it gives CASSWGNQPQHF. The chain recombines TRBV5-6 with TRBJ1-5, with a possible D match to TRBD1 (5 bases). The CDR3 consists of 12 residues. V gave up 3 bases and J gave up 4 bases, with 5 bases separating them. Germline CDR1 is SGHDT and CDR2 is YYEEEE.

This chain joins TRBV29-1 and TRBJ1-2; D unclear. V was pared by 8 bases and J by 0 bases, with 19 bases between. Looked up from germline, CDR1 is SQVTM and CDR2 is ANQGSEA. This CDR3 comprises 15 residues. The CDR3 is CSPGLGQLANYGYTF. CDR3 coding DNA: TGCAGCCCTGGACTTGGCCAACTAGCTAACTATGGCTACACCTTC.

There are a few counts of this clone. The CDR3 loop is CASSTSRTDEQYV. CDR3 in DNA: TGTGCCAGCTCAACCTCCCGGACTGATGAGCAGTACGTC. The genes are TRBV18 and TRBJ2-7, with a tentative D call TRBD2 (5 bases). The CDR3 consists of 13 residues. CDR1 and CDR2 (germline): KGHSH, LQKENI. Trimming took 5 bases from V and 7 from J, leaving 15 bases between them.

The CDR3 is CASSAGTSGGPDTQYF. The CDR3 nucleotides are TGTGCCAGCAGCGCCGGGACTAGCGGGGGTCCAGATACGCAGTATTTT. The rearrangement links TRBV9 to TRBJ2-3; 14 bases match TRBD2. Germline V CDR1 and CDR2: SGDLS, YYNGEE. This CDR3 is 16 amino acids long. The ends lost 3 bases at V and 4 bases at J; junction bases unmatched: 4.

This clone was picked up a small number of times. In the same sample, other DNA sequences code for this CDR3. The chain joins TRBV5-4 to TRBJ2-7, with D unclear. This CDR3 contains 12 residues. V was clipped by 0 bases and J by 3 bases, with 4 bases between them. Germline V CDR1 and CDR2: SGHNT, YYREEE (reference sequence). The CDR3 region is CASSLDGYEQYV. In DNA, the CDR3 is TGTGCCAGCAGCTTGGACGGCTACGAGCAGTACGTC.

CDR3 sequence reads: CASSFTGETQYF. The CDR3 DNA follows: TGTGCCAGCAGCTTCACGGGAGAGACCCAGTACTTC. The genes are TRBV11-1 and TRBJ2-5; D uncertain. Trimming left V 3 bases short and J 4 bases short, with 6 bases between. The CDR3 loop spans 12 amino acids. Germline loops: CDR1 SGHAT, CDR2 FQDESV (reference sequence).

This chain links TRBV2 with TRBJ2-2; D uncertain. The V gene lost 4 bases and the J gene lost 3 bases, with 6 bases spanning the gap. Germline lookup yields CDR1 SNHLY and CDR2 FYNNEI. CDR3 length: 13 residues. The CDR3 DNA is TGTGCCAGCAGTGGGCAGTACACCGGGGAGCTGTTTTTT. Encoded protein: CASSGQYTGELFF.

There are a few counts of this clone. The chain has TRBV6-5 and TRBJ2-2, with D perhaps TRBD1 (6 bases). Trimming shortened V by 10 bases and J by 3 bases, and 18 bases separated the two germline ends. Looked up from germline, CDR1 is MNHEY and CDR2 is SVGAGI. The CDR3 is 15 residues long. CDR3 nucleotides: TGTGCCACCGCCATGGCAGGGGATCACACCGGGGAGCTGTTTTTT. This translates into CATAMAGDHTGELFF.

This chain uses TRBV6-2 or TRBV6-3 with TRBJ2-1, with 10 bases that match TRBD1. The germline V gene encodes CDR1 MNHEY and CDR2 SVGEGT. The V gene end was trimmed by 0 bases and the J gene end by 6 bases; junction bases not matched to a gene: 8. The CDR3 has 17 residues. The CDR3 sequence: CASSYSRGTGASNEQFF. Written as DNA, the CDR3 is TGTGCCAGCAGTTACTCGAGAGGGACAGGGGCCTCCAATGAGCAGTTCTTC.

This clone was found a few times. The rearrangement links TRBV7-2 to TRBJ2-3, with 7 bases matching TRBD1. CDR1 is SGHTA and CDR2 is FQGNSA in the germline V gene. With 1 base clipped from V and 3 bases from J, the junction kept 1 base outside the gene matches. The CDR3 is 14 residues long. The chain's CDR3 is CASSLGQGTDTQYF. CDR3 nucleotide sequence: TGTGCCAGCAGCTTAGGACAGGGAACAGATACGCAGTATTTT.

The chain recombines TRBV19 with TRBJ2-1, with 11 bases aligning to TRBD2. The trim removed 3 bases at V and 7 bases at J, leaving 11 bases unmatched. Germline loops: CDR1 LNHDA, CDR2 SQIVND (reference sequence). This CDR3 is built from 17 residues. CDR3 in amino acids: CASSMLSGGEIGNEQFF. The CDR3 nucleotides are TGTGCCAGTAGTATGCTTAGCGGGGGGGAGATCGGGAATGAGCAGTTCTTC. Together with reference TRBV19 and TRBJ2-1, the CDR3 gives the full variable domain: DGGITQSPKYLFRKEGQNVTLSCEQNLNHDAMYWYRQDPGQGLRLIYYSQIVNDFQKGDIAEGYSVSREKKESFPLTVTSAQKNPTAFYLCASSMLSGGEIGNEQFFGPGTRLTVL.

The V call is TRBV5-1, the J call TRBJ2-3; the D gene is possibly TRBD1 (6 bases). V was pared by 2 bases and J by 2 bases, with 12 bases between. The CDR3 consists of 15 residues. CDR1 is SGHRS, CDR2 YFSETQ, per germline. CDR3 DNA sequence: TGCGCCAGCAGCTTCCGGGCAGGGGCCACAGATACGCAGTATTTT. Protein product: CASSFRAGATDTQYF.

This clone was found once. The chain links TRBV6-5 to TRBJ2-5; D is possibly TRBD1 or TRBD2 (5 bases each). Per germline, CDR1 MNHEY and CDR2 SVGAGI. V was clipped by 7 bases and J by 5 bases, with 14 bases between them. The CDR3 loop spans 13 amino acids. CDR3 sequence (DNA): TGTGCCAGCATTTTGAGGGGCGTGGAGACCCAGTACTTC. Amino acid sequence: CASILRGVETQYF.

This clone is medium-sized. The chain combines TRBV6-5 with TRBJ1-2; 12 bases are a match to TRBD1. The CDR3 sequence is 14 residues long. Germline loops: CDR1 MNHEY, CDR2 SVGAGI. V was pared by 5 bases and J by 4 bases, with 2 bases of the junction left unmatched. This CDR3 is CASSTGQGAYGYTF. CDR3 bases: TGTGCCAGCAGTACGGGACAGGGGGCCTATGGCTACACCTTC.

The gene calls are TRBV29-1 and TRBJ2-5; no clear D. Between the trimmed V and J ends, which lost 0 bases and 5 bases, there was a span of 4 bases. The CDR3 length is 11 residues. The V gene's germline CDR1 is SQVTM and CDR2 ANQGSEA. The CDR3 loop is CSVEEGETQYF. The CDR3 DNA reads TGCAGCGTTGAAGAGGGGGAGACCCAGTACTTC.

The V gene is TRBV5-6, the J gene TRBJ1-5; a weak D match, TRBD1 (5 bases). This CDR3 spans 17 amino acids. Germline V gene lookup returns CDR1 SGHDT and CDR2 YYEEEE. The V and J ends lost 2 bases and 0 bases respectively, with 15 bases between them. CDR3 in DNA: TGTGCCAGCAGCTTCAAACAGGACCTATATAGCAATCAGCCCCAGCATTTT. Its translation is CASSFKQDLYSNQPQHF.

About this clone itself: The same CDR3 is also encoded by other DNA sequences in this sample. The genes are TRBV9 and TRBJ1-6; 7 bases fit TRBD1. The trim removed 0 bases at V and 10 bases at J, leaving 4 bases unmatched. This CDR3 has 14 amino acids. Looked up from germline, CDR1 is SGDLS and CDR2 is YYNGEE. The CDR3 is CASSVGQGGSPLHF. As DNA, the CDR3 is TGTGCCAGCAGCGTAGGACAGGGTGGATCACCCCTCCACTTT.

J is TRBJ2-1 and V is TRBV5-1; a possible D gene is TRBD2 (5 bases). CDR3 length: 14 residues. V was cut by 6 bases and J by 0 bases, with 10 bases left in between. Looked up from germline, CDR1 is SGHRS and CDR2 is YFSETQ. Written as DNA, the CDR3 is TGCGCCAGCACCTCGGGAAGCTCCTACAATGAGCAGTTCTTC. The encoded protein is CASTSGSSYNEQFF.

This clone was observed once. The chain combines TRBV9 with TRBJ2-2; D gene uncertain. The CDR3 consists of 14 residues. Germline V gene sequence: CDR1 SGDLS, CDR2 YYNGEE. The V and J ends lost 4 bases and 3 bases respectively, with 10 bases between them. The CDR3 protein is CASSPGPHTGELFF. The DNA for the CDR3 is TGTGCCAGCAGCCCTGGGCCCCACACCGGGGAGCTGTTTTTT.